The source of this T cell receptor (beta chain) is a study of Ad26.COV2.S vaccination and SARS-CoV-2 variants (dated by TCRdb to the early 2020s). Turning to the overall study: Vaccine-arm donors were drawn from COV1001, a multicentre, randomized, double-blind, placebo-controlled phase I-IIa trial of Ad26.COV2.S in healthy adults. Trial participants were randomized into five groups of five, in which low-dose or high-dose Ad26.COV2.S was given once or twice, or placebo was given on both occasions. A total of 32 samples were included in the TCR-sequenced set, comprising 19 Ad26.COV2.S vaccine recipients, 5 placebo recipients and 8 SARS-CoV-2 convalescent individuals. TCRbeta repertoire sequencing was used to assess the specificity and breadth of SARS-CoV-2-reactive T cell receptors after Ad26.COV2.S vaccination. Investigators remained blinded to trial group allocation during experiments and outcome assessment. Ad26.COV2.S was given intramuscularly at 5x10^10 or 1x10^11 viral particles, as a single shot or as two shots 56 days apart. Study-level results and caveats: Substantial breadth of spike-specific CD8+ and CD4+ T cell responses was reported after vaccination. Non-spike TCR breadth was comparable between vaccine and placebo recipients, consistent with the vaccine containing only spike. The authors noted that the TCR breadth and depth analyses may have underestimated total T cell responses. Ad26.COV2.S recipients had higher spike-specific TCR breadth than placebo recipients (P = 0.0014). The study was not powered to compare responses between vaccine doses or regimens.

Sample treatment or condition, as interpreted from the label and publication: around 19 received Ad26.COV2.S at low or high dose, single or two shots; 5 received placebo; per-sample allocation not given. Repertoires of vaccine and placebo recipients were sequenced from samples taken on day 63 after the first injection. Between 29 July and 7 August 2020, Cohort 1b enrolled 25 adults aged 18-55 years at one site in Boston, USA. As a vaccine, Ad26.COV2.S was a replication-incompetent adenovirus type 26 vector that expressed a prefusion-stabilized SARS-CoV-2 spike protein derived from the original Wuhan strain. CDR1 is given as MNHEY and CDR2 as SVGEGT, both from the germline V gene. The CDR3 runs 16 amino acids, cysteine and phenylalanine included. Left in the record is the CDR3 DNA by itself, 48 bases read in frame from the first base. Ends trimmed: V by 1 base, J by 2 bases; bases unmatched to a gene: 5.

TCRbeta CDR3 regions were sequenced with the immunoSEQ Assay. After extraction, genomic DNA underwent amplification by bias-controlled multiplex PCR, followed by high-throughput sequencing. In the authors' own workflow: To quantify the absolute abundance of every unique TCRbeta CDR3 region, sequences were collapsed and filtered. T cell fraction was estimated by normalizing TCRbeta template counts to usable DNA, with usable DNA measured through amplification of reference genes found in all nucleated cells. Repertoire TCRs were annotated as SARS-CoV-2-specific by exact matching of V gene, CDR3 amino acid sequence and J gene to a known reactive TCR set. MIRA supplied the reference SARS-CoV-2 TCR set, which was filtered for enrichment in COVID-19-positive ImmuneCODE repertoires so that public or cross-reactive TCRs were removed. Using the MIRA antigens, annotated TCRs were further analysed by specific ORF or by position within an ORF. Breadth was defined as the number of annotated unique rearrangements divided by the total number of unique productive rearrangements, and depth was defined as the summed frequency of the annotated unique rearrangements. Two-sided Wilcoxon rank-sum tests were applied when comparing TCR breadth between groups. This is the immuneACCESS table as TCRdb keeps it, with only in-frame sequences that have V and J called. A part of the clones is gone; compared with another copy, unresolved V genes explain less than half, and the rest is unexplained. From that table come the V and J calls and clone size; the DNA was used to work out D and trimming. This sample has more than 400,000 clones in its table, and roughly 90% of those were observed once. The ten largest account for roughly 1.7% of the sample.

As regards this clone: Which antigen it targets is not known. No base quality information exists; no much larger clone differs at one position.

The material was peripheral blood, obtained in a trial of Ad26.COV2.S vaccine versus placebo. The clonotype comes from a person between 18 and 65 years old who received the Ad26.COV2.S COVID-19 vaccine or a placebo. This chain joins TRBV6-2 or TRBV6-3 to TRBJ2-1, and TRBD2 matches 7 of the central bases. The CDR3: CASSYLAGVTYNEQFF. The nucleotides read TGTGCCAGCAGTTACTTGGCGGGGGTTACCTACAATGAGCAGTTCTTC.